The 17 T cell receptor beta chains reported below all come from one sample, sequenced in a study of beta chain features in type 1 diabetes. Whole-study findings and limits: Type 1 diabetes patients showed a moderate but significant shortening of TCRB CDR3s in all four CD4+ subsets.

Their antigens remain unidentified. The study reverse transcribed the entire isolated RNA, so it sequenced expressed TCRB transcripts. Sequenced by immunoSEQ multiplex PCR; TCRdb stores in-frame clones only, minus some. The repertoire holds about 360,000 clones, around an eighth seen once, with around 0.0099% in the top ten. Sequencing used naive CD4+ T cells from blood. These receptors all come from a woman between 18 and 30 years old with type 1 diabetes.

CDR3 DNA sequence: TGTGCCAGCAGCTTGGGGCCATTGGCCGGGACAGCGTACAATGAGCAGTTCTTC. Its translation: CASSLGPLAGTAYNEQFF. This chain connects TRBV5-4 to TRBJ2-1, with 7 bases fitting TRBD1. Looked up from germline, CDR1 is SGHNT and CDR2 is YYREEE (reference sequence). The CDR3 has 18 amino acids. With V trimmed by 0 bases and J by 4 bases, 13 bases remained unmatched.

The rearrangement uses TRBV30 and TRBJ2-1, with 14 bases that match TRBD2. In germline, CDR1 is GTSNPN, CDR2 SVGIG (reference sequence). Trimming took 3 bases from V and 3 from J; bases not matched to a gene: 10. This CDR3 is built from 18 residues. The CDR3 loop is CAWRIQRTSGRNYNEQFF. In DNA, the CDR3 is TGTGCCTGGAGAATACAGAGGACTAGCGGGAGGAACTACAATGAGCAGTTCTTC.

CDR3 loop: CASSVGGGPLEVDTQYF. The CDR3 coding sequence is TGTGCCAGCAGCGTAGGGGGAGGACCTCTCGAAGTGGATACGCAGTATTTT. This chain connects TRBV9 to TRBJ2-3; D is perhaps TRBD2 (6 bases). The CDR3 is made up of 17 amino acids. Germline V lookup: CDR1 SGDLS, CDR2 YYNGEE. Trimming cost V 0 bases and J 6 bases, with 20 bases left between them.

This clone was observed a few times. This chain joins TRBV7-9 and TRBJ1-4, with D tentatively TRBD1 (5 bases). Germline V gives CDR1 SEHNR, CDR2 FQNEAQ (reference sequence). The V and J ends lost 8 bases and 2 bases respectively, with 9 bases between them. This CDR3 contains 13 residues. The CDR3, as DNA: TGTGCCAGCGGGGCCCAGACTAATGAAAAACTGTTTTTT. Protein product: CASGAQTNEKLFF.

In this sample, this clone turned up a few times. The V and J genes are TRBV5-1 and TRBJ2-3; 8 nucleotides line up with TRBD2. This CDR3 region has 16 residues. Germline CDR1 SGHRS, CDR2 YFSETQ. V lost 2 bases to trimming and J lost 4 bases; unmatched junction nucleotides: 9. CDR3 DNA sequence: TGCGCCAGCAGCTTTTACTCGACTAGCGCTTCAGATACGCAGTATTTT. Translating it yields CASSFYSTSASDTQYF.

This clone turned up a few times. This chain links TRBV7-2 with TRBJ2-7; tentative D call: TRBD2 (5 bases). V shed 3 bases and J shed 5 bases, with 11 bases lying between them. Germline lookup yields CDR1 SGHTA and CDR2 FQGNSA. This CDR3 has 13 amino acids. CDR3 region: CASSFGGRDEQYF. Written as DNA, the CDR3 is TGTGCCAGCAGCTTTGGCGGGCGGGACGAGCAGTACTTC. Full variable domain (missing parts from reference TRBV7-2 and TRBJ2-7): GAGVSQSPSNKVTEKGKDVELRCDPISGHTALYWYRQSLGQGLEFLIYFQGNSAPDKSGLPSDRFSAERTGGSVSTLTIQRTQQEDSAVYLCASSFGGRDEQYFGPGTRLTVT.

This clone was observed a handful of times. The chain couples TRBV15 to TRBJ2-3, with a tentative D call TRBD2 (5 bases). This CDR3 has 16 residues. Germline values: CDR1 LNHNV, CDR2 YYDKDF (reference sequence). V was shortened by 3 bases and J by 6 bases, with 19 bases between the two germline ends. The CDR3 DNA sequence: TGTGCCACCAGCAGGAGCGGCGCTAGGGCCGGGGATACGCAGTATTTT. It specifies CATSRSGARAGDTQYF. The variable domain in full, completed from reference TRBV15 and TRBJ2-3, reads DAMVIQNPRYQVTQFGKPVTLSCSQTLNHNVMYWYQQKSSQAPKLLFHYYDKDFNNEADTPDNFQSRRPNTSFCFLDIRSPGLGDTAMYLCATSRSGARAGDTQYFGPGTRLTVL.

V usage is TRBV4-3 and J usage is TRBJ2-7; D gene unclear. The CDR3 has 14 residues. V was cut by 0 bases and J by 3 bases, with 9 bases left in between. Germline loops: CDR1 LGHNA, CDR2 YSLEER. CDR3 protein: CASSQDRSLYEQYF. DNA for the CDR3: TGCGCCAGCAGCCAAGACAGGTCCCTCTACGAGCAGTACTTC.

This clone was seen a handful of times. The chain joins TRBV7-2 to TRBJ2-2; 8 nucleotides agree with TRBD2. With 4 bases clipped from V and 4 bases from J, the junction kept 8 bases outside the gene matches. CDR3 length: 16 residues. Germline V CDR1 and CDR2: SGHTA, FQGNSA. The DNA of the CDR3 is TGTGCCAGCAGCTACGTTGGCGGGGGGTCCACCGGGGAGCTGTTTTTT. Amino acids: CASSYVGGGSTGELFF.

CDR3 amino acids: CASSLERYRERETQYF. The DNA of the CDR3 is TGTGCCAGCAGCTTAGAGCGGTACAGGGAGCGAGAGACCCAGTACTTC. The V gene is TRBV7-8, the J gene TRBJ2-5; tentative D call: TRBD1 (6 bases). V was pared by 1 base and J by 4 bases, with 16 bases between. The CDR3 length is 16 residues. CDR1 is SGHVS, CDR2 FQNEAQ, per germline.

This chain links TRBV5-1 with TRBJ2-5, with TRBD1 matching 7 bases. V lost 3 bases and J lost 5; bases outside the gene matches: 10. Germline V gene data show CDR1 as SGHRS and CDR2 as YFSETQ. The CDR3 extends over 15 amino acids. The CDR3 region is CASSSAGTAGETQYF. For the CDR3, the DNA is TGCGCCAGCAGCTCGGCCGGGACAGCTGGGGAGACCCAGTACTTC.

The gene calls are TRBV5-1 and TRBJ2-3; 7 bases fit TRBD2. CDR3 length: 16 residues. V was clipped by 4 bases and J by 3 bases; unmatched bases: 11. In germline, CDR1 is SGHRS, CDR2 YFSETQ. CDR3 DNA sequence: TGCGCCAGCAGCCCCCCGGGCGGGAGCGGGACAGATACGCAGTATTTT. Encoded protein: CASSPPGGSGTDTQYF. Supplemented by reference TRBV5-1 and TRBJ2-3, the full variable domain reads KAGVTQTPRYLIKTRGQQVTLSCSPISGHRSVSWYQQTPGQGLQFLFEYFSETQRNKGNFPGRFSGRQFSNSRSEMNVSTLELGDSALYLCASSPPGGSGTDTQYFGPGTRLTVL.

In its sample, this clone was seen a few times. The CDR3 region is CASSLIELHTEAFF. For the CDR3, the DNA is TGCGCCAGCAGCCTAATTGAACTTCACACTGAAGCTTTCTTT. V is TRBV23-1 and J is TRBJ1-1; D remains ambiguous. TRBV23-1 is flagged as an ORF with uncertain function. V lost 6 bases, J lost 3 bases, and 14 bases lay in between. The CDR3 consists of 14 residues.

The chain joins TRBV29-1 to TRBJ1-1; D ambiguous. CDR3 length: 12 amino acids. Trimming cost V 2 bases and J 4 bases, with 8 bases left between them. CDR1 and CDR2 (germline): SQVTM, ANQGSEA. Here the CDR3 reads CSVEQDGTEAFF. The CDR3 coding sequence is TGCAGCGTTGAACAGGATGGCACTGAAGCTTTCTTT.

This clone was observed a handful of times. The chain employs TRBV19 and TRBJ2-4; TRBD2 matches at 10 bases. This CDR3 is 16 amino acids long. Germline trimming cut 8 bases from V and 1 base from J; bases unmatched to any gene: 8. Germline V gives CDR1 LNHDA, CDR2 SQIVND (reference sequence). The DNA for the CDR3 is TGTGCCAGTGGTTACCTAGCGGGGGACGCCAAAAACATTCAGTACTTC. Translation: CASGYLAGDAKNIQYF.

The J gene is TRBJ2-2, the V gene TRBV5-4; 7 bases match TRBD1. CDR1 and CDR2 from the germline V gene are SGHNT and YYREEE (reference sequence). The CDR3 loop spans 17 amino acids. Trimming at V came to 10 bases and at J to 4 bases, leaving 19 bases not matched to a gene. CDR3 sequence reads: CAFPGGDRPEGTGELFF. CDR3 DNA sequence: TGTGCCTTCCCAGGTGGGGACAGACCCGAGGGCACCGGGGAGCTGTTTTTT.

The chain joins TRBV25-1 to TRBJ2-1, with 9 bases lining up with TRBD2. The CDR3 has 15 amino acids. Germline-derived CDR1 and CDR2 are MGHDK and SYGVNS. V trimming: 3 bases; J trimming: 3 bases; junction bases outside the gene matches: 3. Here the CDR3 reads CASSDWRGGYNEQFF. The CDR3, as DNA: TGTGCCAGCAGTGATTGGCGGGGGGGCTACAATGAGCAGTTCTTC.